The entry that follows covers one TCR beta chain sequence. Its antigen is still unknown. The data derive from a study of OX40 agonist ivuxolimab in advanced cancers. General study results and limits: In CD8+ T cells, expanded clones were on average more numerous than in CD4+.

The method was immunoSEQ multiplex PCR; TCRdb's version includes in-frame clones alone and lacks a portion of them. Here the sample spans approximately 47,000 clones, 70% to 90% being singletons. The CDR3 sequence is 19 residues long. V dropped 6 bases and J dropped 3; count of bases not matched to a gene: 22. Germline V gene sequence: CDR1 LNHDA, CDR2 SQIVND (reference sequence). Blood got drawn at baseline, again on cycle 4 day 1, and then on cycle 7 day 1. This chain joins TRBV19 and TRBJ2-5; 7 positions agree with TRBD2. The sequenced sample was CD4+ or CD8+ T cells sorted from blood, obtained in a trial of the OX40 agonist ivuxolimab. The clonotype comes from an adult with an advanced solid tumor such as melanoma, head and neck, liver or kidney cancer. CDR3 protein: CASSQTATKPNLAEETQYF. The CDR3 bases are TGTGCCAGTAGCCAAACTGCAACAAAACCTAATCTAGCGGAAGAGACCCAGTACTTC. Filled out from reference TRBV19 and TRBJ2-5, the complete variable domain reads DGGITQSPKYLFRKEGQNVTLSCEQNLNHDAMYWYRQDPGQGLRLIYYSQIVNDFQKGDIAEGYSVSREKKESFPLTVTSAQKNPTAFYLCASSQTATKPNLAEETQYFGPGTRLLVL.